This passage covers 7 T cell receptor delta chains from one sample sequenced in a study of gamma-delta chains in newborns, infants, children. TCRdb re-called the reads using CATT. The sample includes around 8,100 delta-chain clones, roughly 3.5% of them seen just once. Sequencing was done on a sample of blood. The receptors were sampled from a child who was a newborn, infant or young child, either healthy, febrile or measles-vaccinated (not recorded which).

By its share, this clone is medium-sized. The rearrangement links TRDV2 to TRDJ1; TRDD3 might be the D (5 bases). The V end lost 2 bases, the J end lost 0 bases, and 12 bases lay between the germline ends. Germline V gene data show CDR1 as GEAIGNYY and CDR2 as EKD. This CDR3 is built from 15 residues. The CDR3 DNA is TGTGCCTGTGACAACCTTTCGGGGGACACCGATAAACTCATCTTT. Translating it yields CACDNLSGDTDKLIF.

About this clone itself: This clone may be a read error of a much larger clone one base away. This same CDR3 is encoded by further DNA sequences in the sample. CDR3 in amino acids: CACDVLGDTGSWDTRQMFF. The CDR3 nucleotides are TGTGCCTGTGACGTACTGGGGGATACTGGCTCCTGGGACACCCGACAGATGTTTTTC. V is TRDV2 and J is TRDJ3; TRDD3 agrees at 12 bases. The J segment lost 0 bases and the V segment lost 3 bases, leaving 5 bases of the junction unmatched. Germline V gene data show CDR1 as GEAIGNYY and CDR2 as EKD. The CDR3 runs to 19 residues.

This clone was picked up a small number of times. This DNA's translation differs at residue 3 from TCRdb's protein, which comes from a much larger clone; a read error is likely, and the protein shown is translated from the DNA. The J gene is TRDJ3, the V gene TRDV2; 9 bases agree with TRDD3. From germline, CDR1 is GEAIGNYY and CDR2 EKD. The CDR3 spans 17 residues. DNA for the CDR3: TGTGCCTATGACACCGTGGGGGATACCTGGGACACCCGACAGATGTTTTTC. Protein product: CAYDTVGDTWDTRQMFF.

This clone showed up many times. The J gene is TRDJ1, the V gene TRDV2; 13 bases agree with TRDD3. The germline V gene encodes CDR1 GEAIGNYY and CDR2 EKD. V was clipped by 3 bases and J by 2 bases; unmatched bases: 14. CDR3 length: 19 residues. The CDR3 spells CACDAVLGDTRKKTDKLIF. The CDR3, as DNA: TGTGCCTGTGACGCTGTACTGGGGGATACGAGAAAGAAAACCGATAAACTCATCTTT.

This clone has more than one count but fewer than ten. The sample carries other DNA sequences with the same CDR3. The V gene is TRDV2, the J gene TRDJ3; TRDD3 agrees at 10 bases. This CDR3 spans 18 amino acids. Per the germline V gene, CDR1 is GEAIGNYY and CDR2 is EKD. V was clipped by 3 bases and J by 2 bases; unmatched bases: 6. This chain's CDR3 is CACDHTGGYAWDTRQMFF. The DNA for the CDR3 is TGTGCCTGTGACCATACCGGGGGATACGCCTGGGACACCCGACAGATGTTTTTC.

The chain combines TRDV1 with TRDJ1; D uncertain. The length of the CDR3 is 12 residues. The V end was cut by 3 bases, the J end by 0 bases, with 2 bases between. In germline, CDR1 is TSWWSYY, CDR2 QGS. CDR3 sequence (DNA): TGTGCTCTTGGGGATTACACCGATAAACTCATCTTT. Translating gives CALGDYTDKLIF.

In its sample, this clone was seen a few times. A read error is likely here: a far larger clone is one base away. The chain carries TRDV2 and TRDJ3; TRDD3 matches at 10 bases. The CDR3 is made up of 17 amino acids. V lost 2 bases to trimming and J lost 2 bases; unmatched junction nucleotides: 2. Looked up from germline, CDR1 is GEAIGNYY and CDR2 is EKD. In DNA form, the CDR3 reads TGTGCCTGTGACATACTGGGGGATCCCTGGGACACCCGACAGATGTTTTTC. Encoded protein: CACDILGDPWDTRQMFF.